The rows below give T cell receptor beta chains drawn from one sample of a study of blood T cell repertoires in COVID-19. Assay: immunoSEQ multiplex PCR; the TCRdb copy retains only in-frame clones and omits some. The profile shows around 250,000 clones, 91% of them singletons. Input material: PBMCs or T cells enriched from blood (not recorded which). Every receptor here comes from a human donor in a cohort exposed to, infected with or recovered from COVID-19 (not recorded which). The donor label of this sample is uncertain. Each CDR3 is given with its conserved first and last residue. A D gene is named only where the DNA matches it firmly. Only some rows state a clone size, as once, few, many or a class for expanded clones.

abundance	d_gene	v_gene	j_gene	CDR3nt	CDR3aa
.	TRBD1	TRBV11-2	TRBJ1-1	TGTGCCAGCAGGGTAGACAGGGGGTGGACTGAAGCTTTCTTT	CASRVDRGWTEAFF
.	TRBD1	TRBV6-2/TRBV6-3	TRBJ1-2	TGTGCCAGCAGCCGACGGACAGGGAGAGGCCCGACACATGGCTACACCTTC	CASSRRTGRGPTHGYTF
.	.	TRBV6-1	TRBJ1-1	TGTGCCAGCAGTGAACCGGGGGACTTCCAGGACACTGAAGCTTTCTTT	CASSEPGDFQDTEAFF
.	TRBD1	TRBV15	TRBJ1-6	TGTGCCACCAGCCGAGACAGGGCGAATTCACCCCTCCACTTT	CATSRDRANSPLHF
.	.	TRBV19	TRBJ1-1	TGTGCCAGTAGTAGGGAACAGGGAGAAGCTTTCTTT	CASSREQGEAFF
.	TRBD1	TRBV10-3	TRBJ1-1	TGTGCCATCAGTGGAGTGGGGGACAGACGGGGAGGCACTGAAGCTTTCTTT	CAISGVGDRRGGTEAFF
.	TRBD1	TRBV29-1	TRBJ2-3	TGCAGCGGGACGACAGGGGGCGGAGATACGCAGTATTTT	CSGTTGGGDTQYF
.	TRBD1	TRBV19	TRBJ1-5	TGTGCCAGTAGATTCAGACAGGGCGACAATCAGCCCCAGCATTTT	CASRFRQGDNQPQHF
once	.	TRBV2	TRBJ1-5	TGTGCCAGCAGTGAAGCTATTGGGGGGTATCAGCCCCAGCATTTT	CASSEAIGGYQPQHF
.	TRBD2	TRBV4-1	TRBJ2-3	TGCGCCAGCAGCCAAGAGGGCAGCGGGGGAACAGATACGCAGTATTTT	CASSQEGSGGTDTQYF
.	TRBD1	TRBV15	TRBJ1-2	TGTGCCACCAGCATCCCCGGGACAGTCTATGGCTACACCTTC	CATSIPGTVYGYTF
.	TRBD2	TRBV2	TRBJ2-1	TGTGCCAGCAGTGGGCAACGGGGGGGATACAATGAGCAGTTCTTC	CASSGQRGGYNEQFF
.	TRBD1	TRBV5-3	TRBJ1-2	TGTGCCAGAAGCCATCGACAGGGCAACTATGGCTACACCTTC	CARSHRQGNYGYTF
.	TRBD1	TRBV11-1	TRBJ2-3	TGTGCCAGCAGCTTAGAGTCGAGACAGGGTATAGATACGCAGTATTTT	CASSLESRQGIDTQYF
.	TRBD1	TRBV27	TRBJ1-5	TGTGCCAGCAGTTTACAAGGTCCCGGGACAGGGGAGGGGAATCAGCCCCAGCATTTT	CASSLQGPGTGEGNQPQHF
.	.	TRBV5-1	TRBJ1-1	TGCGCCAGCAGCTTGGCAGGGGAAGCTTTCTTT	CASSLAGEAFF
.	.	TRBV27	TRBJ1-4	TGTGCCAGCAGTTTAGCGGAAACTAATGAAAAACTGTTTTTT	CASSLAETNEKLFF
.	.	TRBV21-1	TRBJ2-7	TGTGCCAGCAGCAAAGTCGGACACTTTACCTACGAGCAGTACTTC	CASSKVGHFTYEQYF
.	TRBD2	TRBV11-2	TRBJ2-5	TGTGCCAGCAGCCTAGCGGGGCAGGGGGAGACCCAGTACTTC	CASSLAGQGETQYF
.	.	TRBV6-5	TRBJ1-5	TGTGCCAGCAGCCTCTATCAGCCCCAGCATTTT	CASSLYQPQHF
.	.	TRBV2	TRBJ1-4	TGTGCCAGCAGGAACAGAGCAACTAATGAAAAACTGTTTTTT	CASRNRATNEKLFF